Each of the 19 T cell receptor beta chains below was sequenced from the same sample in a study of blood T cells in healthy people across ages (dated by TCRdb to the mid-2010s). Libraries were constructed by 5' RACE. The instrument was an Illumina HiSeq 2500. The second PCR ran for roughly 7 to 12 cycles and used a J-beta primer mix along with a sample-barcoded 5' primer. TCRdb's own reprocessing of the public reads used fastp at Q25 and MiXCR and kept productive beta chains. One record per CDR3 amino acid sequence lists the most common genes and DNA. This sample lists some 690,000 distinct CDR3 sequences; over 20% were detected once. About 22% of the sample lies in the top ten. Input material: blood. Receptors were obtained from a man between 65 and 85 years old in good health.

Only a few counts were recorded for this clonotype. The rearrangement uses TRBV7-2 and TRBJ2-1, with D maybe TRBD2 (6 bases). Germline CDR1 reads SGHTA; CDR2 reads FQGNSA. The CDR3 runs 16 residues. Trimming stripped 6 bases from V and 0 bases from J, with 15 bases between. CDR3 in DNA: TGTGCCAGCAGTTCCGGCGGGGTCTCCTCCTACAATGAGCAGTTCTTC. This codes for CASSSGGVSSYNEQFF.

This chain uses TRBV29-1 with TRBJ1-1; D possibly corresponds to TRBD1 (5 bases). This CDR3 is 10 amino acids long. Trimming removed 6 bases at V and 3 bases at J, with 5 bases between. Germline-derived CDR1 and CDR2 are SQVTM and ANQGSEA. The CDR3 DNA follows: TGCAGCGTGGGGCACACTGAAGCTTTCTTT. It translates to CSVGHTEAFF.

This clonotype was detected a few times. The genes are TRBV15 and TRBJ2-7, with TRBD1 identical over 9 bases. Looked up from germline, CDR1 is LNHNV and CDR2 is YYDKDF (reference sequence). V lost 0 bases to trimming and J lost 4 bases; unmatched junction nucleotides: 7. This CDR3 comprises 16 residues. The CDR3 protein is CATSRDFAGQGYEQYF. The CDR3 DNA reads as TGTGCCACCAGCAGAGATTTCGCGGGACAGGGATACGAGCAGTACTTC.

At least ten counts were recorded for this clonotype. The V gene is TRBV13, the J gene TRBJ2-5, with 9 bases matching TRBD2. This CDR3 has 14 residues. Germline trimming cut 7 bases from V and 5 bases from J; bases unmatched to any gene: 8. Germline V lookup: CDR1 PRHDT, CDR2 FYEKMQ (reference sequence). CDR3 sequence: CASMQTSGRETQYF. The CDR3 DNA sequence: TGTGCCAGCATGCAGACTAGCGGTAGGGAGACCCAGTACTTC.

This clonotype was found a few times. This chain uses TRBV2 with TRBJ2-3; D possibly uses TRBD1 or TRBD2 (7 bases each). V shed 9 bases and J shed 1 base, with 17 bases lying between them. Germline CDR1 and CDR2: SNHLY and FYNNEI. The CDR3 covers 15 residues. This chain's CDR3 is CASVTRGGGTDTQYF. CDR3 sequence (DNA): TGTGCCAGTGTGACCAGGGGGGGCGGCACAGATACGCAGTATTTT.

Only a few counts were recorded for this clonotype. DNA for the CDR3: TGTGCCAGCAGCCAAGCCCTAGTGGGGGCCTGGGAGCTGTTTTTT. Translation: CASSQALVGAWELFF. The chain carries TRBV3-1 and TRBJ2-2; possible D gene TRBD1, 6 bases. V lost 1 base to trimming and J lost 9 bases, with 15 bases between them. The V gene's germline CDR1 is LGHDT and CDR2 YNNKEL (reference sequence). This CDR3 region has 15 residues.

By sample share, this clonotype is medium-sized. The V gene is TRBV6-2 or TRBV6-3, the J gene TRBJ1-1; no clear D. Trimming removed 6 bases from V and 7 bases from J, with 9 bases in between. Germline CDR1 is MNHEY and CDR2 is SVGEGT. This CDR3 is 11 amino acids long. The CDR3 region is CASSPGLEAFF. Written as DNA, the CDR3 is TGTGCCAGCAGCCCAGGACTTGAAGCTTTCTTT.

This clonotype was seen repeatedly, ten times or more. The V and J genes are TRBV27 and TRBJ2-1, with TRBD2 matching 11 bases. Trimming removed 6 bases from V and 6 bases from J; junction bases left unmatched: 4. There are 14 residues in the CDR3. CDR1 and CDR2 from the germline V gene are MNHEY and SMNVEV (reference sequence). The CDR3 protein is CASRLAGEGNEQFF. In nucleotides, the CDR3 is TGTGCCAGCAGACTAGCGGGAGAGGGCAATGAGCAGTTCTTC.

This clonotype was recorded at least ten times. The chain has TRBV9 and TRBJ2-1; D is tentatively TRBD1 or TRBD2 (5 bases each). Trimming shortened V by 3 bases and J by 0 bases, and 16 bases separated the two germline ends. Germline CDR1 reads SGDLS; CDR2 reads YYNGEE. There are 17 residues in the CDR3. CDR3 sequence: CASSAPGTESSYNEQFF. The CDR3 DNA sequence: TGTGCCAGCAGCGCCCCCGGGACGGAGAGCTCCTACAATGAGCAGTTCTTC.

This clonotype turned up a few times. V gene TRBV23-1 combines with J gene TRBJ1-2; D remains unclear. TRBV23-1 is an open reading frame, and its role is uncertain. This CDR3 has 16 amino acids. Trimming took 6 bases from V and 1 from J, leaving 18 bases between them. This chain's CDR3 is CASSPDFFRRNYGYTF. CDR3 bases: TGCGCCAGCAGCCCGGATTTTTTTCGTCGTAACTATGGCTACACCTTC.

The table lists this clonotype with a few counts. V and J are TRBV10-3 and TRBJ2-7, with 7 bases identical to TRBD1. This CDR3 has 13 amino acids. The V segment lost 7 bases and the J segment 3 bases; nucleotides outside the gene matches: 6. CDR1 ENHRY and CDR2 SYGVKD come from the germline V gene. For the CDR3, the DNA is TGTGCCATCAAGGGGACAGCCGACTACGAGCAGTACTTC. Protein product: CAIKGTADYEQYF.

The chain carries TRBV7-2 and TRBJ1-1; D is possibly TRBD1 (5 bases). V dropped 5 bases and J dropped 3 bases, with 10 bases sitting between them. The CDR3 is 13 amino acids. Germline assignment: CDR1 SGHTA and CDR2 FQGNSA. The CDR3 reads CASSRMGDTEAFF. DNA for the CDR3: TGTGCCAGCAGCCGAATGGGGGACACTGAAGCTTTCTTT. The full variable domain, completed using reference TRBV7-2 and TRBJ1-1, is GAGVSQSPSNKVTEKGKDVELRCDPISGHTALYWYRQSLGQGLEFLIYFQGNSAPDKSGLPSDRFSAERTGGSVSTLTIQRTQQEDSAVYLCASSRMGDTEAFFGQGTRLTVV.

This chain connects TRBV20-1 to TRBJ2-5, with 10 nucleotides matching TRBD1. Germline CDR1 reads DFQATT; CDR2 reads SNEGSKA (reference sequence). With 0 bases clipped from V and 2 bases from J, the junction kept 6 bases outside the gene matches. The CDR3 totals 16 residues. CDR3 loop: CSARDPWDRGQETQYF. CDR3 sequence (DNA): TGCAGTGCTAGAGATCCGTGGGACAGGGGTCAAGAGACCCAGTACTTC.

The table lists this clonotype with a few counts. The chain links TRBV15 to TRBJ1-2; D gene unclear. Trimming took 0 bases from V and 2 from J, leaving 10 bases between them. CDR1 and CDR2 (germline): LNHNV, YYDKDF (reference sequence). The CDR3 is made up of 15 amino acids. The CDR3: CATSRDWRENYGYTF. The CDR3 DNA is TGTGCCACCAGCAGAGATTGGCGGGAGAACTATGGCTACACCTTC.

This clonotype was observed a handful of times. The J gene is TRBJ2-3, the V gene TRBV2; 7 nucleotides line up with TRBD1. CDR3 length equals 15 residues. CDR1 is SNHLY and CDR2 is FYNNEI in the germline V gene. J gave up 3 bases and V 7 bases, and 10 bases lay outside the gene matches. CDR3 sequence reads: CASKKQGPATDTQYF. The CDR3 nucleotides are TGTGCCAGCAAAAAACAGGGGCCGGCGACAGATACGCAGTATTTT.

The V and J genes are TRBV20-1 and TRBJ2-5; TRBD2 matches at 14 bases. TRBJ2-1 matches the DNA end more closely, so the J call is doubtful. The CDR3 runs to 16 residues. From germline, CDR1 is DFQATT and CDR2 SNEGSKA (reference sequence). In DNA, the CDR3 is TGCAGTGCTTGGGAGGGACTAGCGGGAGTTCTGAATGAGCAGTTCTTC. Amino acid sequence: CSAWEGLAGVLNEQFF.

The genes are TRBV28 and TRBJ1-5; D not certain. V shed 6 bases and J shed 2 bases, with 14 bases lying between them. The CDR3 totals 15 residues. Germline V gives CDR1 MDHEN, CDR2 SYDVKM. The CDR3 DNA sequence: TGTGCCAGCAGGCCCAAGAGTAGGCGCAATCAGCCCCAGCATTTT. This gives the protein CASRPKSRRNQPQHF.

This clonotype has at least ten counts. The chain couples TRBV7-2 to TRBJ2-1; possibly TRBD2 for D (6 bases). The CDR3 contains 15 residues. The V end lost 1 base, the J end lost 5 bases, and 12 bases lay between the germline ends. Germline-derived CDR1 and CDR2 are SGHTA and FQGNSA. This chain's CDR3 is CASSLELARDNEQFF. In nucleotides, the CDR3 is TGTGCCAGCAGCTTAGAACTAGCTCGGGACAATGAGCAGTTCTTC.

The sample holds a few counts of this clonotype. The genes are TRBV12-3 or TRBV12-4 and TRBJ2-5; TRBD2 matches at 14 bases. Near its end, the DNA agrees better with TRBJ2-1, so the J call may be wrong. The length of the CDR3 is 13 residues. The DNA for the CDR3 is TGTGCCACGGGACTAGCGGGAGTTCATGAGCAGTTCTTC. It is translated as CATGLAGVHEQFF.